The clone carrying this T cell receptor (beta chain) turned up a few times. This sample stems from a study of cytomegalovirus exposure and HLA in healthy donors. For the study at large: Genotyping of hundreds of donors showed that approximately 83% belonged to the Caucasian-associated ancestry cluster.

CDR1 and CDR2 (germline): SEHNR, FQNEAQ (reference sequence). The junction had 7 bases not matched to a gene; V was cut back by 2 bases and J by 5 bases. CDR3 length: 15 residues. With 60 Vbeta and 13 Jbeta primers, the PCR was carried out. Sequenced by immunoSEQ multiplex PCR; TCRdb stores in-frame clones only, minus some. The sample contains roughly 98,000 clones, about 80% of which appear only once. This sequence joins TRBV7-9 and TRBJ2-7; 9 bases line up with TRBD2. The TCR originated in a middle-aged man in good health and CMV-seronegative. Material for sequencing was PBMCs. CDR3 sequence reads: CASSLSAGGWNEQYF. The CDR3 bases are TGTGCCAGCAGCTTATCGGCGGGAGGGTGGAACGAGCAGTACTTC.